These T cell receptor beta chains were read from a single sample in a study of CD8+ T cells in alopecia areata. Produced via immunoSEQ multiplex PCR; TCRdb's table is partial and in-frame only. The sample holds 93,000 or so clones; just over 85% are singletons and the top ten take 11%. The sample in question was CD8+ T cells sorted from blood, obtained around week 30, from a patient treated with tofacitinib. These receptors originate from a human donor with alopecia areata. Each CDR3 is given with its conserved first and last residue. D genes are given only for firm matches. Size tells how often a clone was seen (once, few, many) or the class of an expanded clone, and some rows leave it out.

cdr3_length: 16
v_call: TRBV7-2
j_call: TRBJ2-3
clone_size: few
d_call: .
cdr3_nt: TGTGCCAGCAGCTTACCCCTTTTCGCGGTGGAAGATACGCAGTATTTT
cdr3_aa: CASSLPLFAVEDTQYF

cdr3_length: 16
v_call: TRBV2
j_call: TRBJ2-3
clone_size: .
d_call: .
cdr3_nt: TGTGCCAGCAGTGAATACGTAGGCACCAGCACAGATACGCAGTATTTT
cdr3_aa: CASSEYVGTSTDTQYF

cdr3_length: 15
v_call: TRBV12-5
j_call: TRBJ2-1
clone_size: once
d_call: .
cdr3_nt: TGTGCTAGTGCTCGGAGGGAAAACATATACAATGAGCAGTTCTTC
cdr3_aa: CASARRENIYNEQFF

cdr3_length: 16
v_call: TRBV28
j_call: TRBJ2-5
clone_size: .
d_call: TRBD2
cdr3_nt: TGTGCCAGCAGTTTATCCGAGGGAGGGCCGGAAGAGACCCAGTACTTC
cdr3_aa: CASSLSEGGPEETQYF

cdr3_length: 16
v_call: TRBV19
j_call: TRBJ1-5
clone_size: .
d_call: TRBD1
cdr3_nt: TGTGCCAGTATGGGACGGGGACAGGGAGGCAATCAGCCCCAGCATTTT
cdr3_aa: CASMGRGQGGNQPQHF

cdr3_length: 16
v_call: TRBV28
j_call: TRBJ2-7
clone_size: .
d_call: .
cdr3_nt: TGTGCCAGCAGTTTATCTCCAGGATCCAGCTCCTACGAGCAGTACTTC
cdr3_aa: CASSLSPGSSSYEQYF

cdr3_length: 10
v_call: TRBV10-3
j_call: TRBJ2-7
clone_size: .
d_call: .
cdr3_nt: TGTGCCATGGGGAGCGCCGAGCAGTACTTC
cdr3_aa: CAMGSAEQYF

cdr3_length: 13
v_call: TRBV13
j_call: TRBJ1-1
clone_size: .
d_call: .
cdr3_nt: TGTGCCAGCAGCTTAGCAGGGAACACTGAAGCTTTCTTT
cdr3_aa: CASSLAGNTEAFF

cdr3_length: 15
v_call: TRBV10-3
j_call: TRBJ2-1
clone_size: .
d_call: TRBD2
cdr3_nt: TGTGCCATCAGTGAGTCTAGCGGGAGGATAAATGAGCAGTTCTTC
cdr3_aa: CAISESSGRINEQFF

cdr3_length: 14
v_call: TRBV18
j_call: TRBJ1-1
clone_size: .
d_call: .
cdr3_nt: TGTGCCAGCTCACCACATTGGGCTAACACTGAAGCTTTCTTT
cdr3_aa: CASSPHWANTEAFF

cdr3_length: 13
v_call: TRBV5-1
j_call: TRBJ1-3
clone_size: .
d_call: .
cdr3_nt: TGCGCCAGCAGCTTGGCCTCCGGAAACACCATATATTTT
cdr3_aa: CASSLASGNTIYF

cdr3_length: 12
v_call: TRBV19
j_call: TRBJ1-2
clone_size: .
d_call: TRBD1
cdr3_nt: TGTGCCAGTACCCTGGACAGGTATGGCTACACCTTC
cdr3_aa: CASTLDRYGYTF

cdr3_length: 13
v_call: TRBV5-6
j_call: TRBJ2-4
clone_size: .
d_call: .
cdr3_nt: TGTGCCAGCAGCTTGGCAGAATTCGACATTCAGTACTTC
cdr3_aa: CASSLAEFDIQYF

cdr3_length: 16
v_call: TRBV30
j_call: TRBJ2-3
clone_size: .
d_call: .
cdr3_nt: TGTGCCTGGAGTGTAAGTCTGAGGGGAAGCACAGATACGCAGTATTTT
cdr3_aa: CAWSVSLRGSTDTQYF

cdr3_length: 12
v_call: TRBV6-6
j_call: TRBJ2-3
clone_size: .
d_call: .
cdr3_nt: TGTGCCAGCAGTGACAGCACAGATACGCAGTATTTT
cdr3_aa: CASSDSTDTQYF

cdr3_length: 12
v_call: TRBV11-2
j_call: TRBJ1-1
clone_size: .
d_call: .
cdr3_nt: TGTGCCAGCAGCGTAGGGGCTTTGCTTCCTTTCTTT
cdr3_aa: CASSVGALLPFF

cdr3_length: 15
v_call: TRBV5-1
j_call: TRBJ2-7
clone_size: .
d_call: TRBD2
cdr3_nt: TGCGCCAGCAGCCCCGGGACTAGCGGGGGGAACGAGCAGTACTTC
cdr3_aa: CASSPGTSGGNEQYF

cdr3_length: 12
v_call: TRBV5-4
j_call: TRBJ2-7
clone_size: .
d_call: .
cdr3_nt: TGTGCCAGCAGCTTGGGCTACGACGAGCAGTACTTC
cdr3_aa: CASSLGYDEQYF

cdr3_length: 13
v_call: TRBV7-9
j_call: TRBJ2-7
clone_size: .
d_call: TRBD1
cdr3_nt: TGTGCCAGCAGCCGAGGGACAGCCTACGAGCAGTACTTC
cdr3_aa: CASSRGTAYEQYF

cdr3_length: 15
v_call: TRBV6-5
j_call: TRBJ2-7
clone_size: .
d_call: .
cdr3_nt: TGTGCCAGCAGTTCCCTCGAGGGTTCAGCCTACGAGCAGTACTTC
cdr3_aa: CASSSLEGSAYEQYF

cdr3_length: 12
v_call: TRBV7-8
j_call: TRBJ2-1
clone_size: .
d_call: .
cdr3_nt: TGTGCTTATCATAAACGTGTGAATGAGCAGTTCTTC
cdr3_aa: CAYHKRVNEQFF

cdr3_length: 15
v_call: TRBV13
j_call: TRBJ2-7
clone_size: .
d_call: TRBD1
cdr3_nt: TGTGCCAGCAGCTTTGGTCCGGCAGGGGGCTACGAGCAGTACTTC
cdr3_aa: CASSFGPAGGYEQYF

cdr3_length: 17
v_call: TRBV5-1
j_call: TRBJ2-3
clone_size: once
d_call: TRBD1
cdr3_nt: TGCGCCAGCAGCTTGTCCCCCCAGGACAGGGGAACAGATACGCAGTATTTT
cdr3_aa: CASSLSPQDRGTDTQYF

cdr3_length: 11
v_call: TRBV6-5
j_call: TRBJ2-7
clone_size: few
d_call: .
cdr3_nt: TGTGCCAGCAGTTCGACGTACGAGCAGTACTTC
cdr3_aa: CASSSTYEQYF

cdr3_length: 14
v_call: TRBV18
j_call: TRBJ2-7
clone_size: .
d_call: TRBD2
cdr3_nt: TGTGCCAGCTCACCGCCGGGGGGCTCCTACGAGCAGTACTTC
cdr3_aa: CASSPPGGSYEQYF

cdr3_length: 15
v_call: TRBV27
j_call: TRBJ2-1
clone_size: .
d_call: .
cdr3_nt: TGTGCCAGCAGTTTGAACGTCCTCTCCTACAATGAGCAGTTCTTC
cdr3_aa: CASSLNVLSYNEQFF

cdr3_length: 15
v_call: TRBV19
j_call: TRBJ1-1
clone_size: once
d_call: .
cdr3_nt: TGTGCCAGTAAAATCGAGGACTTGGTGAACACTGAAGCTTTCTTT
cdr3_aa: CASKIEDLVNTEAFF

cdr3_length: 16
v_call: TRBV27
j_call: TRBJ2-7
clone_size: .
d_call: .
cdr3_nt: TGTGCCAGCAGTACCATTATGGGTTTCCGCTCCTACGAGCAGTACTTC
cdr3_aa: CASSTIMGFRSYEQYF

cdr3_length: 13
v_call: TRBV5-5
j_call: TRBJ2-7
clone_size: .
d_call: .
cdr3_nt: TGTGCCAGCAGCTGGACCTCGGGGTCCGAGCAGTACTTC
cdr3_aa: CASSWTSGSEQYF

cdr3_length: 14
v_call: TRBV14
j_call: TRBJ2-7
clone_size: .
d_call: TRBD1
cdr3_nt: TGTGCCAGCAGCCCGCTGACAGGGAGCTACGAGCAGTACTTC
cdr3_aa: CASSPLTGSYEQYF

cdr3_length: 16
v_call: TRBV27
j_call: TRBJ2-7
clone_size: .
d_call: .
cdr3_nt: TGTGCCAGCAGTTTATTCGGGGGCGGCGGCTCCTACGAGCAGTACTTC
cdr3_aa: CASSLFGGGGSYEQYF

cdr3_length: 14
v_call: TRBV5-4
j_call: TRBJ2-3
clone_size: .
d_call: .
cdr3_nt: TGTGCCAGCAGCTTGCCCTTAGCGGTAGATACGCAGTATTTT
cdr3_aa: CASSLPLAVDTQYF

cdr3_length: 14
v_call: TRBV9
j_call: TRBJ2-1
clone_size: .
d_call: TRBD2
cdr3_nt: TGTGCCAGCAGCGCGGGGACTAGTAACAATGAGCAGTTCTTC
cdr3_aa: CASSAGTSNNEQFF

cdr3_length: 12
v_call: TRBV9
j_call: TRBJ1-2
clone_size: .
d_call: .
cdr3_nt: TGTGCCAGCAGCGTACAAGGCTATGGCTACACCTTC
cdr3_aa: CASSVQGYGYTF

cdr3_length: 11
v_call: TRBV23-1
j_call: TRBJ2-1
clone_size: once
d_call: TRBD2
cdr3_nt: TGCGCCAGCATTACGGGACTAGCGGTGTTCTTC
cdr3_aa: CASITGLAVFF

cdr3_length: 13
v_call: TRBV29-1
j_call: TRBJ2-3
clone_size: .
d_call: .
cdr3_nt: TGCAGCGTTGAGGGGGCTTTCACAGATACGCAGTATTTT
cdr3_aa: CSVEGAFTDTQYF

cdr3_length: 14
v_call: TRBV29-1
j_call: TRBJ2-4
clone_size: once
d_call: .
cdr3_nt: TGCAGCGTCGGTACACCGCTAGCCAAAAACATTCAGTACTTC
cdr3_aa: CSVGTPLAKNIQYF

cdr3_length: 14
v_call: TRBV10-3
j_call: TRBJ2-3
clone_size: few
d_call: TRBD2
cdr3_nt: TGTGCCATCAGTAGACTAGCGGTCACAGATACGCAGTATTTT
cdr3_aa: CAISRLAVTDTQYF

cdr3_length: 14
v_call: TRBV10-3
j_call: TRBJ2-1
clone_size: .
d_call: TRBD2
cdr3_nt: TGTGCCATCAGTGATAGCGGGGCGTACAATGAGCAGTTCTTC
cdr3_aa: CAISDSGAYNEQFF

cdr3_length: 13
v_call: TRBV29-1
j_call: TRBJ2-7
clone_size: .
d_call: .
cdr3_nt: TGCAGCGTTGAGGGCAGGCATTGGGGGGAGCAGTACTTC
cdr3_aa: CSVEGRHWGEQYF

cdr3_length: 13
v_call: TRBV7-9
j_call: TRBJ1-1
clone_size: .
d_call: .
cdr3_nt: TGTGCCAGCAGCCCAGAAGGGAACACTGAAGCTTTCTTT
cdr3_aa: CASSPEGNTEAFF

cdr3_length: 13
v_call: TRBV29-1
j_call: TRBJ2-3
clone_size: .
d_call: .
cdr3_nt: TGCAGCGTTGAATCGGGGAAGTCAGATACGCAGTATTTT
cdr3_aa: CSVESGKSDTQYF

cdr3_length: 15
v_call: TRBV6-5
j_call: TRBJ2-1
clone_size: .
d_call: .
cdr3_nt: TGTGCCAGCAGTTACTCGACTTCTGGCGACAATGAGCAGTTCTTC
cdr3_aa: CASSYSTSGDNEQFF

cdr3_length: 15
v_call: TRBV4-1
j_call: TRBJ2-1
clone_size: .
d_call: .
cdr3_nt: TGCGCCAGCAGCCAAGTGTTGGGGAGAGGCAATGAGCAGTTCTTC
cdr3_aa: CASSQVLGRGNEQFF

cdr3_length: 13
v_call: TRBV7-9
j_call: TRBJ1-2
clone_size: .
d_call: .
cdr3_nt: TGTGCCAGCAGCTTACCAGAAGACTATGGCTACACCTTC
cdr3_aa: CASSLPEDYGYTF

cdr3_length: 15
v_call: TRBV2
j_call: TRBJ2-1
clone_size: .
d_call: TRBD2
cdr3_nt: TGTGCCAGCAGTGAAGGCGGGAGCTCCTACAATGAGCAGTTCTTC
cdr3_aa: CASSEGGSSYNEQFF

cdr3_length: 11
v_call: TRBV27
j_call: TRBJ2-1
clone_size: .
d_call: .
cdr3_nt: TGTGCCAGCAGACTACAGGGAGTAGGGTTCTTC
cdr3_aa: CASRLQGVGFF

cdr3_length: 16
v_call: TRBV4-2
j_call: TRBJ2-7
clone_size: .
d_call: .
cdr3_nt: TGTGCCAGCAGCCAAGAACACGGAGTAGCGGTCTACGAGCAGTACTTC
cdr3_aa: CASSQEHGVAVYEQYF

cdr3_length: 14
v_call: TRBV7-3
j_call: TRBJ2-7
clone_size: .
d_call: TRBD2
cdr3_nt: TGTGCCAGCAGCCCCGGCGGGGGGTCCTACGAGCAGTACTTC
cdr3_aa: CASSPGGGSYEQYF

cdr3_length: 13
v_call: TRBV4-1
j_call: TRBJ2-1
clone_size: .
d_call: .
cdr3_nt: TGCGCCAGCAGCCAAGATCGTGTGGATGAGCAGTTCTTC
cdr3_aa: CASSQDRVDEQFF

cdr3_length: 15
v_call: TRBV14
j_call: TRBJ1-1
clone_size: .
d_call: .
cdr3_nt: TGTGCCAGCAGCCCCCCCTTTCGAGAAGCCACTGAAGCTTTCTTT
cdr3_aa: CASSPPFREATEAFF

cdr3_length: 15
v_call: TRBV19
j_call: TRBJ2-3
clone_size: once
d_call: .
cdr3_nt: TGTGCCAGTAGTATATCCGCGATGAAGCCAGATACGCAGTATTTT
cdr3_aa: CASSISAMKPDTQYF

cdr3_length: 11
v_call: TRBV5-5
j_call: TRBJ2-7
clone_size: .
d_call: .
cdr3_nt: TGTGCCAGCAGCCTGAACGGGGGGCAGTACTTC
cdr3_aa: CASSLNGGQYF

cdr3_length: 15
v_call: TRBV4-1
j_call: TRBJ2-7
clone_size: .
d_call: .
cdr3_nt: TGCGCCAGCAGCCAAGGCACCCAGAGCTCCTACGAGCAGTACTTC
cdr3_aa: CASSQGTQSSYEQYF

cdr3_length: 13
v_call: TRBV5-1
j_call: TRBJ2-1
clone_size: .
d_call: .
cdr3_nt: TGCGCCAGCAGCTTCACACTCGGCAATGAGCAGTTCTTC
cdr3_aa: CASSFTLGNEQFF

cdr3_length: 15
v_call: TRBV4-1
j_call: TRBJ1-5
clone_size: .
d_call: .
cdr3_nt: TGCGCCAGCAGCCAAGAAGGGACGAGGGATCAGCCCCAGCATTTT
cdr3_aa: CASSQEGTRDQPQHF

cdr3_length: 13
v_call: TRBV30
j_call: TRBJ2-7
clone_size: .
d_call: .
cdr3_nt: TGTGCCTGGAGTGTTGGCGCCTCCTACGAGCAGTACTTC
cdr3_aa: CAWSVGASYEQYF